This T cell receptor beta chain was captured by sequencing in a study of blood T cell repertoires in COVID-19. Whole-study context: COVID-19 samples from acute and convalescent phases originated in the United States, Italy and Spain.

There are 15 residues in the CDR3. The germline CDR1 and CDR2 sequences are SGHVS and FNYEAQ. Unmatched junction bases numbered 6, after V lost 5 bases and J lost 2 bases. In the authors' workflow: Nucleated cell number was recorded as an estimate derived from reference gene primer amplification. Sequenced by immunoSEQ multiplex PCR; TCRdb stores in-frame clones only, minus some. The V and J calls and clone size come from that table; D and trimming were worked out from the DNA. The table shows 250,000 or so clones, with 90% to 95% occurring only once. This clonotype was obtained from a human donor in a cohort exposed to, infected with or recovered from COVID-19 (not recorded which). The donor label of this sample is uncertain. The chain uses TRBV7-6 and TRBJ2-3, with 8 nucleotides matching TRBD2. Specimen: PBMCs or T cells enriched from blood (not recorded which). The CDR3 protein is CASSPSGGFTDTQYF. CDR3 bases: TGTGCCAGCAGCCCCTCGGGGGGGTTCACAGATACGCAGTATTTT.